This T cell receptor beta chain was captured in a study of blood T cell repertoires in COVID-19. Study details: Sites across the United States, Italy and Spain contributed samples from acute and convalescent COVID-19. The cDNA or gDNA used as material had been derived from T cells, B-cell-depleted T cells, or PBMCs.

Original data processing: Using reference gene primer amplification, nucleated cell counts were estimated. The method was immunoSEQ multiplex PCR; TCRdb's version includes in-frame clones alone and lacks a portion of them. That table is the source of V, J and clone size, and D and trimming were worked out from the DNA. The top ten hold 0.55% to 0.8% of the sample, which has about 190,000 clones, around 91% seen once. The germline CDR1 and CDR2 sequences are KGHSH and LQKENI. The CDR3 totals 16 residues. V shed 4 bases and J shed 3 bases, with 18 bases lying between them. This clone was found a few times.

The chain is built from TRBV18 and TRBJ1-1; D unclear. This TCR derives from a middle-aged man with acute or convalescent COVID-19. The specimen sequenced was peripheral blood. DNA of the CDR3: TGTGCCAGCTCACTTAGGCTAGGCGGGAGGGACACTGAAGCTTTCTTT. It translates to CASSLRLGGRDTEAFF.